This T cell receptor (beta chain) was recovered during a study of vaccination and CD4 T cells after COVID-19. The sample's treatment: approximately nine-day PBMC culture with coronavirus spike peptide pools or control peptides (ViraFEST assay). Peptide pools at approximately 11 ug/ml and IL-2 at roughly 9.8 IU/ml were added to cultures of 2 million or so PBMCs per well. CD4+ T cells that had been cultured provided DNA sequenced with the Oncomine TCR Beta short-read assay. TCRdb reprocessed the PCR reads via MiXCR and lists one record per CDR3 protein. Of more than 10,000 distinct CDR3 sequences listed, less than 75% are singletons. As regards this clonotype: Its cognate antigen is unknown.

In germline, CDR1 is MNHEY, CDR2 SVGEGT. The CDR3 runs 17 residues. Trimming removed 0 bases from V and 3 bases from J, with 17 bases in between. Sequenced material: CD4+ T cells from blood, cultured in vitro. The TCR originated in a human donor who had recovered from COVID-19. The V and J genes are TRBV6-2 or TRBV6-3 and TRBJ1-2; tentative D call: TRBD1 (6 bases). In nucleotides, the CDR3 is TGTGCCAGCAGTTACTCCTACAGGGATTCCGACTACTATGGCTACACCTTC. It yields the protein CASSYSYRDSDYYGYTF.